These 11 T cell receptor beta chains originate from one sample sequenced in a study of T-cell memory formation after mild COVID-19. One entry per CDR3 protein, called by TCRdb with MiXCR from the 5' RACE reads. The table includes about 270,000 distinct CDR3 sequences, around 15% detected once. Sample: PBMCs or a T cell subset sorted from them (not recorded which). The receptor source for this set is a man aged 18 to 30 who had mild COVID-19 (a few samples of this study predate the infection). Cell type and time point are not known.

This clonotype was seen at least ten times. J is TRBJ2-5 and V is TRBV14; D may be TRBD2 (5 bases). Germline V gene lookup returns CDR1 SGHDN and CDR2 FVKESK. V was shortened by 0 bases and J by 5 bases, with 13 bases between the two germline ends. This CDR3 is built from 15 residues. The CDR3 DNA reads TGTGCCAGCAGCCAAGAGGAGGAAGGGTCGGAGACCCAGTACTTC. Its translation: CASSQEEEGSETQYF. The complete variable domain, with remaining parts taken from reference TRBV14 and TRBJ2-5, reads EAGVTQFPSHSVIEKGQTVTLRCDPISGHDNLYWYRRVMGKEIKFLLHFVKESKQDESGMPNNRFLAERTGGTYSTLKVQPAELEDSGVYFCASSQEEEGSETQYFGPGTRLLVL.

In this sample, this clonotype turned up a few times. The chain carries TRBV14 and TRBJ1-1; D is ambiguous. Germline V CDR1 and CDR2: SGHDN, FVKESK. Trimming left V 3 bases short and J 5 bases short, with 10 bases between. This CDR3 region has 13 residues. The CDR3 reads CASSQATRTEAFF. CDR3 DNA: TGTGCCAGCAGCCAGGCGACACGAACTGAAGCTTTCTTT.

This clonotype was seen more than once but under ten times. The chain employs TRBV20-1 and TRBJ2-1; 7 bases match TRBD2. This CDR3 comprises 15 residues. Germline V gene lookup returns CDR1 DFQATT and CDR2 SNEGSKA (reference sequence). Trimming at V came to 6 bases and at J to 0 bases, leaving 8 bases not matched to a gene. The CDR3 spells CSAERDATSYNEQFF. For the CDR3, the DNA is TGCAGTGCCGAGCGGGACGCGACCTCCTACAATGAGCAGTTCTTC.

V is TRBV20-1 and J is TRBJ2-1; 9 bases are shared with TRBD2. This CDR3 is 15 amino acids long. Germline CDR1 reads DFQATT; CDR2 reads SNEGSKA (reference sequence). Trimming removed 2 bases from V and 7 bases from J; junction bases left unmatched: 9. CDR3: CSARRSGGPGNEQFF. The CDR3 bases are TGCAGTGCTAGAAGGAGCGGGGGGCCGGGTAATGAGCAGTTCTTC.

This clonotype has a count of ten or more. This chain uses TRBV11-2 with TRBJ2-3; TRBD2 matches 8 bases. The CDR3 has 17 amino acids. From germline, CDR1 is SGHAT and CDR2 FQNNGV. V shed 5 bases, J shed 0 bases, and the junction held 10 bases outside the gene matches. This CDR3 reads CASSPFPGGSSTDTQYF. The CDR3 bases are TGTGCCAGCAGCCCTTTTCCGGGGGGGTCTAGCACAGATACGCAGTATTTT.

This clonotype was counted a few times. The chain is built from TRBV7-2 and TRBJ2-2, with D maybe TRBD2 (6 bases). This CDR3 has 14 amino acids. Germline assignment: CDR1 SGHTA and CDR2 FQGNSA. The germline V and J ends were trimmed by 5 bases and 5 bases, with 12 bases remaining between them. The CDR3 region is CASSRRGGTGELFF. CDR3 coding DNA: TGTGCCAGCAGCCGCCGTGGGGGGACCGGGGAGCTGTTTTTT.

This clonotype was seen a handful of times. The chain joins TRBV5-1 to TRBJ2-7; no definite D call. The CDR3 covers 15 residues. Per the germline V gene, CDR1 is SGHRS and CDR2 is YFSETQ. The ends were cut back, 4 bases at V and 1 base at J, with 15 bases in the middle. CDR3 loop: CASSPEGKGSYEQYV. The CDR3 nucleotides read TGCGCCAGCAGCCCCGAAGGTAAAGGATCCTACGAGCAGTACGTC.

The chain recombines TRBV20-1 with TRBJ1-1; D ambiguous. The V end was cut by 0 bases, the J end by 4 bases, with 12 bases between. Germline-derived CDR1 and CDR2 are DFQATT and SNEGSKA (reference sequence). CDR3 size: 14 residues. CDR3 sequence (DNA): TGCAGTGCTAGAGATCCCGGACGGCCCACTGAAGCTTTCTTT. Its translation is CSARDPGRPTEAFF.

The gene calls are TRBV7-9 and TRBJ2-5, with 7 bases matching TRBD2. J was trimmed by 2 bases and V by 2 bases; bases with no gene match: 5. The CDR3 has 15 residues. Germline V gene lookup returns CDR1 SEHNR and CDR2 FQNEAQ (reference sequence). In DNA form, the CDR3 reads TGTGCCAGCAGCTTACGGGGGGAGGCTCAAGAGACCCAGTACTTC. Encoded protein: CASSLRGEAQETQYF.

This clonotype came up a few times. The chain couples TRBV12-3 or TRBV12-4 to TRBJ2-3, with D hard to call. The CDR3 consists of 13 residues. The germline V and J ends were trimmed by 7 bases and 2 bases, with 10 bases remaining between them. CDR3 sequence: CASTRRLTDTQYF. CDR3 in DNA: TGTGCCAGCACAAGGAGACTCACAGATACGCAGTATTTT.

This clonotype was seen a few times. The chain uses TRBV20-1 and TRBJ2-7; D possibly corresponds to TRBD1 (6 bases). Trimming removed 2 bases from V and 2 bases from J, with 10 bases in between. The length of the CDR3 is 13 residues. Germline V CDR1 and CDR2: DFQATT, SNEGSKA (reference sequence). The CDR3 DNA reads as TGCAGTGCTAGAAGACAGGCGACCTACGAGCAGTACGTC. It codes for CSARRQATYEQYV.